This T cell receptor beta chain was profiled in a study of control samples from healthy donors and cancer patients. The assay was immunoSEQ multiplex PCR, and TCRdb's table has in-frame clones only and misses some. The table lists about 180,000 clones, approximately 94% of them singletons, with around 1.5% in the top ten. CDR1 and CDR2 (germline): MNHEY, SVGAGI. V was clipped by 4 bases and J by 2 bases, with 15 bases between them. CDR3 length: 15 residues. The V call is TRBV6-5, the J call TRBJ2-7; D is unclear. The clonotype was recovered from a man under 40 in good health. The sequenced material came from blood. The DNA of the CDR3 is TGTGCCAGCAGTTCCTCCGGGTTCGGAGCCTACGAGCAGTACTTC. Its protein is CASSSSGFGAYEQYF.